This entry is about one TCR beta chain. The sample is drawn from a study of T cell changes during pregnancy in multiple sclerosis. Measured with immunoSEQ multiplex PCR; TCRdb has only the in-frame clones, and not every one. Found here are about 59,000 clones, 85% to 95% of them singletons; the top ten hold roughly 0.35%. The CDR3 sequence is 14 residues long. This specimen was CD4+ T cells from peripheral blood mononuclear cells, taken before pregnancy. The rearrangement uses TRBV21-1 and TRBJ1-1. TRBV21-1 is tagged as a pseudogene. This TCR was sampled from a female donor with multiple sclerosis, enrolled in a pregnancy study. The CDR3 protein is CASSKDKREAEAFF. The CDR3 DNA follows: TGTGCCAGCAGCAAAGATAAGAGGGAAGCTGAAGCTTTCTTT.